This TCR beta chain comes out of a study of CD8+ T cells in alopecia areata. On this clone: Its antigen is not known.

RNA extraction and reverse transcription yielded cDNA as sequencing template. The protocol was immunoSEQ multiplex PCR, while the TCRdb copy is restricted to in-frame clones and leaves out a portion. The profile shows some 200,000 clones, approximately 56% of them singletons. The treatment was: oral pan-JAK inhibitor, 5-10 mg twice daily. It was from alopecia areata patients that lesional scalp punch biopsies and peripheral blood were collected. Both CD4+ and CD8+ T cells were separated by sorting PBMCs. V was cut by 1 base and J by 8 bases, with 11 bases left in between. The CDR3 is made up of 13 amino acids. Germline lookup yields CDR1 MNHEY and CDR2 SMNVEV (reference sequence). Findings and limits, study-wide: The study found tofacitinib significantly decreased scalp clonality and expanded CD8+ clones among the top 100.

This sequence was found in a human donor with alopecia areata. V usage is TRBV27 and J usage is TRBJ1-1, with D perhaps matching TRBD1 (5 bases). The sequences come from CD4+ T cells sorted from blood, collected at week 4, from a patient treated with tofacitinib. The CDR3 sequence: CASSLLGRGEAFF. The CDR3 DNA reads TGTGCCAGCAGTTTATTGGGAAGGGGAGAAGCTTTCTTT.